This TCR beta chain was identified during a study of blood T cells in healthy people across ages. Whole-study context: Roughly one uniquely barcoded beta molecule per two T cells was captured.

General study findings and limits: Naive CD4+ cells and diversity were both higher in long-lived donors than in aged donors.

The V and J ends lost 0 bases and 4 bases respectively, with 13 bases between them. This CDR3 is built from 15 residues. The germline V gene encodes CDR1 SGDLS and CDR2 YYNGEE. This clonotype has only a few counts. No antigen is known for it. Through a sample-barcoded 5' primer and a J-beta primer mix, a second PCR was run for 7 to 11 cycles. At least 2.5 million CDR3-containing paired-end reads were obtained per sample. TCRdb independently ran MiXCR on the 5' RACE reads; one entry per CDR3 protein. The sample holds fewer than 800,000 distinct CDR3 sequences; roughly 30% are singletons and the top ten take 15% to 17%.

The sequenced material came from blood. The chain joins TRBV9 to TRBJ1-2; D gene unclear. The source is a woman of 80 years or more in good health. CDR3 in DNA: TGTGCCAGCAGCGTAGACCCAGGTACCTTCTATGGCTACACCTTC. Protein sequence: CASSVDPGTFYGYTF.